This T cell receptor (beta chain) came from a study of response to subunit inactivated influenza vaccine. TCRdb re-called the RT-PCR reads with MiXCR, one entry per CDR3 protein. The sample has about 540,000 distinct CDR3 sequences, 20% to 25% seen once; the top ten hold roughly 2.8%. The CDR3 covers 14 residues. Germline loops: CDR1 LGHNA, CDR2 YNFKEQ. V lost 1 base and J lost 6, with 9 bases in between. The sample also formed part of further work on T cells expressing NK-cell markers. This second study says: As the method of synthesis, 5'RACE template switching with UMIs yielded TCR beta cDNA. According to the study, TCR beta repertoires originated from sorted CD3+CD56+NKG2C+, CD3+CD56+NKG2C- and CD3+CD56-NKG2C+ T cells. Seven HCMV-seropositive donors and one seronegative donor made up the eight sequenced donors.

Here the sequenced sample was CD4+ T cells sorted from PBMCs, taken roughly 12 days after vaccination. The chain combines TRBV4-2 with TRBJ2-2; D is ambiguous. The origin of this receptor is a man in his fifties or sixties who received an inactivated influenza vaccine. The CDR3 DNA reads TGTGCCAGCAGCCAAGCCCATGGGGCCGGGGAGCTGTTTTTT. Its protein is CASSQAHGAGELFF.